This T cell receptor beta chain was identified in a study of blood T cell repertoires in COVID-19. Original methodology: For nucleated cells, counts were estimated from reference gene primer amplification. Only in-frame clones appear in the TCRdb table, and some are missing; sequencing was by immunoSEQ multiplex PCR. V, J and clone size are taken as reported in that table, and D and trimming were inferred from the DNA itself. Of around 200,000 clones in the sample, approximately 90% are singletons; the top ten hold about 6%. This CDR3 is built from 14 residues. Germline CDR1 SQVTM, CDR2 ANQGSEA. The J segment lost 4 bases and the V segment lost 4 bases, leaving 6 bases of the junction unmatched.

Specimen: peripheral blood. This TCR was recovered from a man in his 60s who had recovered from COVID-19. V usage is TRBV29-1 and J usage is TRBJ2-1; the match to TRBD2 covers 8 bases. Here the CDR3 reads CSVGRPGGYNEQFF. The DNA for the CDR3 is TGCAGCGTTGGGAGACCGGGGGGGTACAATGAGCAGTTCTTC.